This TCR beta chain was sequenced in a study of T cells expressing NK-cell markers. In the study overall: Sorted CD3+CD56+NKG2C+, CD3+CD56+NKG2C- and CD3+CD56-NKG2C+ T cells supplied TCR beta repertoires. Study results and limitations: There were several donors in whom these clonotypes also led the CD3+CD56-NKG2C+ fraction.

Production of TCR beta cDNA relied on 5'RACE template switching with UMIs. TCRdb reprocessed the 5' RACE reads and keeps a single row for each CDR3 protein, giving no DNA. This sample contains about 160,000 distinct CDR3 sequences. Turning to this clonotype: Its antigen is as yet unknown.

The germline V gene encodes CDR1 ENHRY and CDR2 SYGVKD. CDR3 length: 14 residues. The chain links TRBV10-3 to TRBJ2-7; TCRdb's assignment of TRBD1 cannot be checked, as there is no DNA. The receptor's source is a woman aged 18 to 75 in good health. The sequencing sample was made of blood T cells: a sorted CD56 or NKG2C T cell subset, CD4+ or CD8+ T cells, or bulk PBMC T cells (not recorded which). This CDR3 is CAISEGGAGVEQYF.